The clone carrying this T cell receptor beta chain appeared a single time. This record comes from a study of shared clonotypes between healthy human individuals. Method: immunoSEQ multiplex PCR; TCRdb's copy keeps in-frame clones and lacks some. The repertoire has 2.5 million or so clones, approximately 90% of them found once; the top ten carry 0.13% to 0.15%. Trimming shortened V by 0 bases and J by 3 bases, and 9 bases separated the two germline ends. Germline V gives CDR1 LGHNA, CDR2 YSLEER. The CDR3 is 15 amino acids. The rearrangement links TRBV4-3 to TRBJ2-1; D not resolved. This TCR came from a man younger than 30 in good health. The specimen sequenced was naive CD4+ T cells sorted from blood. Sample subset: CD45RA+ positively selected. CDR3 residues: CASSQDGLDYNEQFF. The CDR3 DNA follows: TGCGCCAGCAGCCAAGATGGCCTAGACTACAATGAGCAGTTCTTC.